The present T cell receptor (beta chain) was sequenced within a study of cytomegalovirus exposure and HLA in healthy donors. Across the study: A later analysis reported the 120 or so validation repertoires used the same platform as the 666 first-cohort repertoires. Study-level results: Later, an analysis found that TCR clusters from the first cohort tended to co-occur in the roughly 110 validation repertoires. In vitro experiments confirmed that three CMV-associated chains were specific for CMV antigens. The study designated roughly 160 TCR beta chains cytomegalovirus-associated.

Germline values: CDR1 GTSNPN, CDR2 SVGIG (reference sequence). CDR3 length equals 12 residues. Trimming cost V 1 base and J 3 bases, with 7 bases left between them. TCRdb's table, derived via immunoSEQ multiplex PCR, lists solely in-frame clones and lacks some. The sample contains under 350,000 clones, around 85% of which appear only once. As for this clone: The antigen remains unidentified.

What was sequenced was PBMCs. The chain combines TRBV30 with TRBJ2-7, with D possibly TRBD1 on 5 matching bases. This clonotype was sampled from a young woman in good health and CMV-seronegative. The CDR3 DNA follows: TGTGCCTGGAGTGACAGGAGCTACGAGCAGTACTTC. Translated, it gives CAWSDRSYEQYF.